One T cell receptor beta chain is described in this entry. The target antigen is unknown. The data originate from a study of cytomegalovirus exposure and HLA in healthy donors. Donors were drawn from the roughly 120-subject validation cohort, separate from the roughly 610-subject first cohort. Profiling relied on immunoSEQ multiplex PCR, and the TCRdb table lists in-frame clones only, not all of them. The data show 150,000 to 200,000 clones, with approximately 86% seen just once and about 2.5% held by the top ten. Trimming took 0 bases from V and 7 from J, leaving 10 bases between them. The CDR3 runs 14 residues. CDR1 is MNHEY, CDR2 SMNVEV, per germline (reference sequence). Study-level findings and limits: TCR beta chains numbering more than 150 were designated cytomegalovirus-associated.

The receptor was derived from a man younger than 35 in good health and CMV-seropositive. Sequenced input: PBMCs. The chain combines TRBV27 with TRBJ2-1; D is perhaps TRBD1 (6 bases). DNA for the CDR3: TGTGCCAGCAGTTTATCGCAAGGGGGTAATGAGCAGTTCTTC. It translates to CASSLSQGGNEQFF.